These 14 T cell receptor beta chains were all obtained from the same sample, sequenced in a study of T cells in localized non-small cell lung cancer. Here immunoSEQ multiplex PCR was the method, and the copy in TCRdb shows in-frame clones only, minus some. The data show 23,000 or so clones, roughly nine tenths seen once. Sequencing used peripheral blood, obtained before any cancer treatment. These receptors were obtained from a man aged 40 to 70 with stage I squamous cell lung carcinoma.

This sequence joins TRBV7-9 and TRBJ2-1; D might be TRBD2 (7 bases). Germline CDR1 reads SEHNR; CDR2 reads FQNEAQ (reference sequence). CDR3 size: 17 residues. Trimming removed 2 bases from V and 3 bases from J, with 17 bases in between. CDR3 amino acids: CASSLSPGAGVYNEQFF. CDR3 nucleotide sequence: TGTGCCAGCAGCTTAAGCCCGGGGGCGGGGGTCTACAATGAGCAGTTCTTC. Based on the CDR3 plus reference TRBV7-9 and TRBJ2-1, the full variable domain is DTGVSQNPRHKITKRGQNVTFRCDPISEHNRLYWYRQTLGQGPEFLTYFQNEAQLEKSRLLSDRFSAERPKGSFSTLEIQRTEQGDSAMYLCASSLSPGAGVYNEQFFGPGTRLTVL.

The genes are TRBV29-1 and TRBJ2-1; the D gene could be TRBD1 or TRBD2 (6 bases each). V lost 3 bases, J lost 9 bases, and 12 bases lay in between. The CDR3 totals 12 residues. Per germline, CDR1 SQVTM and CDR2 ANQGSEA. The CDR3 loop reads CSVETGAGEQFF. For the CDR3, the DNA is TGCAGCGTTGAGACGGGGGCTGGTGAGCAGTTCTTC.

J is TRBJ1-2 and V is TRBV30, with D uncertain. Trimming stripped 0 bases from V and 4 bases from J, with 12 bases between. The V gene's germline CDR1 is GTSNPN and CDR2 SVGIG (reference sequence). CDR3 length: 14 amino acids. CDR3 sequence reads: CAWSVPYQSYGYTF. The CDR3 coding sequence is TGTGCCTGGAGTGTACCTTACCAATCCTATGGCTACACCTTC.

The V and J genes are TRBV19 and TRBJ1-1, with 8 nucleotides matching TRBD1. CDR3 size: 16 residues. J was trimmed by 0 bases and V by 4 bases; bases with no gene match: 7. The germline V gene encodes CDR1 LNHDA and CDR2 SQIVND (reference sequence). CDR3 residues: CASSTQTGALNTEAFF. The CDR3 DNA sequence: TGTGCCAGTAGTACTCAGACAGGGGCCTTGAACACTGAAGCTTTCTTT.

J is TRBJ2-5 and V is TRBV5-6, with TRBD2 as a possible D gene (6 bases). V dropped 3 bases and J dropped 5 bases, with 8 bases sitting between them. CDR3 length: 12 amino acids. Germline V gene data show CDR1 as SGHDT and CDR2 as YYEEEE. CDR3 amino acids: CASSWGVETQYF. The CDR3 coding sequence is TGTGCCAGCAGCTGGGGGGTGGAGACCCAGTACTTC.

V and J are TRBV7-3 and TRBJ1-2; 8 bases fit TRBD1. CDR1 is SGHTA, CDR2 FQGTGA, per germline. The CDR3 sequence is 15 residues long. V shed 3 bases, J shed 5 bases, and the junction held 8 bases outside the gene matches. The CDR3 DNA reads TGTGCCAGCAGCTTCGGACAGGGCGACTTGTATGGCTACACCTTC. This codes for CASSFGQGDLYGYTF.

V gene TRBV14 combines with J gene TRBJ2-5, with 8 nucleotides matching TRBD1. CDR3 length equals 14 residues. The junction had 5 bases not matched to a gene; V was cut back by 3 bases and J by 5 bases. Germline-derived CDR1 and CDR2 are SGHDN and FVKESK. CDR3 in amino acids: CASSHPGGRETQYF. CDR3 nucleotides: TGTGCCAGCAGCCATCCAGGGGGCAGGGAGACCCAGTACTTC.

This chain connects TRBV5-1 to TRBJ1-2, with 10 bases identical to TRBD1. The CDR3 has 13 amino acids. Germline V lookup: CDR1 SGHRS, CDR2 YFSETQ. Trimming removed 4 bases from V and 9 bases from J; junction bases left unmatched: 6. DNA for the CDR3: TGCGCCAGCAGCACAGGGACAGGGGAGCGCTACACCTTC. As protein: CASSTGTGERYTF. The full variable domain, completed using reference TRBV5-1 and TRBJ1-2, is KAGVTQTPRYLIKTRGQQVTLSCSPISGHRSVSWYQQTPGQGLQFLFEYFSETQRNKGNFPGRFSGRQFSNSRSEMNVSTLELGDSALYLCASSTGTGERYTFGSGTRLTVV.

V is TRBV5-1 and J is TRBJ1-2; no firm D call. Germline V gives CDR1 SGHRS, CDR2 YFSETQ. CDR3 size: 16 residues. V was pared by 3 bases and J by 6 bases, with 21 bases between. The CDR3 reads CASSSPLPDGPDGYTF. In nucleotides, the CDR3 is TGCGCCAGCAGCTCGCCCCTACCGGACGGTCCGGATGGCTACACCTTC.

V and J are TRBV27 and TRBJ2-3; weak D call: TRBD1 (5 bases). The CDR3 covers 15 residues. Germline V gives CDR1 MNHEY, CDR2 SMNVEV (reference sequence). Trimming left V 6 bases short and J 1 base short, with 14 bases between. CDR3 DNA sequence: TGTGCCAGCAGGCCAGGGTATAAGGGCACAGATACGCAGTATTTT. This encodes CASRPGYKGTDTQYF.

The J gene is TRBJ2-1, the V gene TRBV7-2, with 9 bases matching TRBD2. Germline V gives CDR1 SGHTA, CDR2 FQGNSA. This CDR3 is 15 amino acids long. The ends lost 2 bases at V and 8 bases at J; junction bases unmatched: 7. CDR3 amino acids: CASSLFAGGEDEQFF. CDR3 DNA: TGTGCCAGCAGCTTATTCGCGGGGGGGGAGGATGAGCAGTTCTTC. The whole variable domain, remainder taken from reference TRBV7-2 and TRBJ2-1, is GAGVSQSPSNKVTEKGKDVELRCDPISGHTALYWYRQSLGQGLEFLIYFQGNSAPDKSGLPSDRFSAERTGGSVSTLTIQRTQQEDSAVYLCASSLFAGGEDEQFFGPGTRLTVL.

V is TRBV6-5 and J is TRBJ1-6; TRBD1 matches 7 bases. Germline V gene sequence: CDR1 MNHEY, CDR2 SVGAGI. Trimming cost V 6 bases and J 8 bases; bases outside gene matches: 10. The CDR3 extends over 15 amino acids. CDR3 in DNA: TGTGCCAGCAGAACTGACAGGGTTATTGATTCACCCCTCCACTTT. Translation gives CASRTDRVIDSPLHF.

The rearrangement joins TRBV15 to TRBJ2-7; D is perhaps TRBD1 (6 bases). Trimming pared 0 bases from V and 5 bases from J, leaving 23 bases between. The germline CDR1 and CDR2 sequences are LNHNV and YYDKDF (reference sequence). The CDR3 length is 18 residues. The CDR3 DNA sequence: TGTGCCACCAGCAGAGATTACTCAAGGGGCAGGGGATTCCACGAGCAGTACTTC. It translates to CATSRDYSRGRGFHEQYF. Drawing the rest from reference TRBV15 and TRBJ2-7, the complete variable domain is DAMVIQNPRYQVTQFGKPVTLSCSQTLNHNVMYWYQQKSSQAPKLLFHYYDKDFNNEADTPDNFQSRRPNTSFCFLDIRSPGLGDTAMYLCATSRDYSRGRGFHEQYFGPGTRLTVT.

This chain uses TRBV28 with TRBJ1-1; D gene uncertain. V lost 6 bases and J 0 bases, leaving 17 bases between the germline ends. CDR3 length equals 16 residues. Germline assignment: CDR1 MDHEN and CDR2 SYDVKM. The CDR3 sequence: CASSLTGWQVNTEAFF. CDR3 in DNA: TGTGCCAGCAGCCTAACGGGGTGGCAGGTGAACACTGAAGCTTTCTTT.